This entry lists 32 T cell receptor beta chains sequenced from one sample in a study of a mutant IDH1 vaccine in newly diagnosed glioma (dated by TCRdb to about 2021). This specimen's time point label, per the study, means: week 23, last vaccination. Every vaccine dose consisted of 300 ug of a 20-mer mutant IDH1 peptide in Montanide, administered subcutaneously together with topical imiquimod. These receptors lack a known antigen. To prepare the library, the immunoSEQ multiplex PCR assay was applied. TCRdb holds this immuneACCESS table with in-frame rearrangements only. Some clones are missing; in checked studies, unresolved V genes explain under half, and the rest has no known cause. The table for this sample lists about 54,000 clones; over 70% of them were counted only once. The ten largest clones add up to approximately 6.2% of the sample. The specimen comprised PBMCs, sampled from a glioma patient whose treatment included an IDH1 peptide vaccine. These receptors were collected from a man aged 40-50 years with glioma.

The chain couples TRBV5-1 to TRBJ1-1; D gene uncertain. Germline V gives CDR1 SGHRS, CDR2 YFSETQ. V lost 4 bases to trimming and J lost 4 bases, with 11 bases between them. This CDR3 comprises 13 residues. The CDR3 reads CASSRRGGTEAFF. The CDR3 DNA reads TGCGCCAGCAGCCGACGGGGAGGCACTGAAGCTTTCTTT.

V usage is TRBV18 and J usage is TRBJ2-4; no definite D call. Trimming pared 2 bases from V and 8 bases from J, leaving 7 bases between. The germline V gene encodes CDR1 KGHSH and CDR2 LQKENI. The CDR3 has 12 amino acids. CDR3 amino acids: CASSPAPDIQYF. CDR3 sequence (DNA): TGTGCCAGCTCACCAGCACCGGACATTCAGTACTTC. The full variable domain, completed using reference TRBV18 and TRBJ2-4, is NAGVMQNPRHLVRRRGQEARLRCSPMKGHSHVYWYRQLPEEGLKFMVYLQKENIIDESGMPKERFSAEFPKEGPSILRIQQVVRGDSAAYFCASSPAPDIQYFGAGTRLSVL.

The chain combines TRBV9 with TRBJ2-5; D ambiguous. The CDR3 covers 14 residues. The V gene lost 3 bases and the J gene lost 2 bases, with 11 bases spanning the gap. Looked up from germline, CDR1 is SGDLS and CDR2 is YYNGEE. The DNA for the CDR3 is TGTGCCAGCAGCGCGTCTTCGGTTCAAGAGACCCAGTACTTC. This sequence encodes CASSASSVQETQYF.

This clone appeared a few times. CDR3 in amino acids: CASSLAWTDSYEQYF. The CDR3 bases are TGTGCCAGCAGCTTAGCCTGGACAGACTCCTACGAGCAGTACTTC. The J gene is TRBJ2-7, the V gene TRBV13; D is possibly TRBD1 (6 bases). The CDR3 loop spans 15 amino acids. Germline CDR1 reads PRHDT; CDR2 reads FYEKMQ (reference sequence). Trimming shortened V by 1 base and J by 0 bases, and 10 bases separated the two germline ends.

CDR3 coding DNA: TGTGCCAGCAGTGGGGGACAGGGTAATCAGCCCCAGCATTTT. It yields the protein CASSGGQGNQPQHF. The chain employs TRBV2 and TRBJ1-5; 9 bases line up with TRBD1. The CDR3 runs 14 residues. The V gene's germline CDR1 is SNHLY and CDR2 FYNNEI. The V segment lost 4 bases and the J segment 4 bases; nucleotides outside the gene matches: 2. The variable domain in full, with the rest retrieved from reference TRBV2 and TRBJ1-5, is EPEVTQTPSHQVTQMGQEVILRCVPISNHLYFYWYRQILGQKVEFLVSFYNNEISEKSEIFDDQFSVERPDGSNFTLKIRSTKLEDSAMYFCASSGGQGNQPQHFGDGTRLSIL.

This chain links TRBV5-4 with TRBJ1-4; maybe TRBD1 (5 bases). The V gene lost 2 bases and the J gene lost 8 bases, with 13 bases spanning the gap. CDR1 and CDR2 from the germline V gene are SGHNT and YYREEE (reference sequence). This CDR3 comprises 14 residues. CDR3 residues: CASSLRGDHEKLFF. The CDR3, as DNA: TGTGCCAGCAGCTTAAGAGGGGATCACGAAAAACTGTTTTTT.

This chain connects TRBV7-2 to TRBJ1-5, with D hard to call. Trimming took 3 bases from V and 7 from J, leaving 7 bases between them. This CDR3 comprises 12 residues. The germline V gene has CDR1 SGHTA and CDR2 FQGNSA. The CDR3 sequence is CASSLDGQPQHF. In DNA form, the CDR3 reads TGTGCCAGCAGCTTGGATGGGCAGCCCCAGCATTTT.

The chain recombines TRBV4-2 with TRBJ2-2; D may be TRBD2 (6 bases). CDR3 size: 17 residues. V dropped 4 bases and J dropped 1 base, with 16 bases sitting between them. Germline CDR1 is LGHNA and CDR2 is YNFKEQ. Here the CDR3 reads CASSPWERRGNTGELFF. CDR3 in DNA: TGTGCCAGCAGCCCCTGGGAGCGGCGGGGGAACACCGGGGAGCTGTTTTTT.

CDR3 sequence (DNA): TGTGCCATCAGTGAAGCAGGGAGCACAGATACGCAGTATTTT. The encoded protein is CAISEAGSTDTQYF. This chain links TRBV10-3 with TRBJ2-3; possible D gene TRBD1, 5 bases. The germline V gene has CDR1 ENHRY and CDR2 SYGVKD. This CDR3 spans 14 amino acids. Trimming shortened V by 3 bases and J by 0 bases, and 7 bases separated the two germline ends.

This chain uses TRBV6-5 with TRBJ1-3; the match to TRBD1 covers 10 bases. The germline V gene has CDR1 MNHEY and CDR2 SVGAGI. The CDR3 has 16 residues. The junction had 2 bases not matched to a gene; V was cut back by 0 bases and J by 3 bases. The CDR3 coding sequence is TGTGCCAGCAGTTACTCCGGGACAGGGGTTGGAAACACCATATATTTT. Its translation is CASSYSGTGVGNTIYF.

In this sample, this clone turned up a few times. V and J are TRBV4-1 and TRBJ2-1; TRBD2 matches at 7 bases. The CDR3 sequence is 15 residues long. V lost 1 base, J lost 4 bases, and 4 bases stayed unmatched. Germline loops: CDR1 MGHRA, CDR2 YSYEKL. The CDR3 is CASSQAASGYNEQFF. The CDR3 DNA reads as TGCGCCAGCAGCCAAGCGGCTAGCGGTTACAATGAGCAGTTCTTC.

This rearrangement joins TRBV4-1 to TRBJ1-2; tentative D call: TRBD1 (5 bases). The V end was cut by 1 base, the J end by 9 bases, with 12 bases between. The germline gives CDR1 MGHRA, CDR2 YSYEKL. This CDR3 region has 13 residues. CDR3 in DNA: TGCGCCAGCAGCCAAGCCGGGGGGGATCGCTACACCTTC. It encodes CASSQAGGDRYTF.

The V call is TRBV11-2, the J call TRBJ1-1; D gene ambiguous. Germline loops: CDR1 SGHAT, CDR2 FQNNGV. The length of the CDR3 is 12 residues. V shed 6 bases and J shed 5 bases, with 10 bases lying between them. CDR3 loop: CASRSEGTEAFF. In DNA, the CDR3 is TGTGCCAGCAGGTCTGAAGGGACTGAAGCTTTCTTT.

Only one count was recorded for this clone. The V call is TRBV6-5, the J call TRBJ2-1, with D unresolved. This CDR3 is 12 amino acids long. Per germline, CDR1 MNHEY and CDR2 SVGAGI. Trimming stripped 6 bases from V and 8 bases from J, with 11 bases between. CDR3 sequence (DNA): TGTGCCAGCAGCCCGTCAGCAGATGAGCAGTTCTTC. Translation gives CASSPSADEQFF.

The chain recombines TRBV9 with TRBJ2-7; TRBD1 matches at 10 bases. V was pared by 0 bases and J by 3 bases, with 3 bases of the junction left unmatched. This CDR3 has 15 amino acids. CDR1 is SGDLS and CDR2 is YYNGEE in the germline V gene. CDR3 nucleotides: TGTGCCAGCAGCGTAGGTGGGGACAGGGGCTACGAGCAGTACTTC. Translated: CASSVGGDRGYEQYF.

This rearrangement joins TRBV10-3 to TRBJ1-5; possibly TRBD1 for D (5 bases). The CDR3 loop spans 16 amino acids. V was shortened by 6 bases and J by 0 bases, with 15 bases between the two germline ends. CDR1 and CDR2 from the germline V gene are ENHRY and SYGVKD. CDR3 loop: CAISPGGNPSNQPQHF. DNA of the CDR3: TGTGCCATCAGCCCTGGGGGTAACCCTAGCAATCAGCCCCAGCATTTT.

This clone showed up just a few times. The V gene is TRBV5-1, the J gene TRBJ1-4; weak D call: TRBD1 (5 bases). Trimming left V 3 bases short and J 2 bases short, with 8 bases between. Germline V gives CDR1 SGHRS, CDR2 YFSETQ. The CDR3 length is 14 residues. The CDR3 here is CASSSQGTNEKLFF. The DNA for the CDR3 is TGCGCCAGCAGCTCCCAGGGTACTAATGAAAAACTGTTTTTT.

The rearrangement links TRBV18 to TRBJ1-2, with no clear D. Trimming shortened V by 2 bases and J by 4 bases, and 14 bases separated the two germline ends. This CDR3 spans 15 amino acids. Germline V gene data show CDR1 as KGHSH and CDR2 as LQKENI. The CDR3 nucleotides are TGTGCCAGCTCACCAACAAAGGGAAATCTCTATGGCTACACCTTC. Its translation is CASSPTKGNLYGYTF.

This clone has only one observation. V and J are TRBV7-2 and TRBJ2-1; no clear D. Trimming stripped 5 bases from V and 9 bases from J, with 20 bases between. Germline CDR1 SGHTA, CDR2 FQGNSA. CDR3 length equals 15 residues. The CDR3 DNA sequence: TGTGCCAGCAGCACCTCCCCAGCCGGAGTAGGTGAGCAGTTCTTC. It yields the protein CASSTSPAGVGEQFF.

The J gene is TRBJ2-5, the V gene TRBV4-1; 13 bases match TRBD2. The CDR3 has 18 amino acids. Germline V CDR1 and CDR2: MGHRA, YSYEKL. The V and J ends lost 4 bases and 6 bases, in that order; junction bases with no gene match: 14. The CDR3 reads CASSRTSNPGTSGKTQYF. Written as DNA, the CDR3 is TGCGCCAGCAGCCGCACTAGCAACCCCGGGACTAGCGGGAAGACCCAGTACTTC.

The chain uses TRBV4-1 and TRBJ2-2, with a possible D match to TRBD2 (6 bases). Germline V gives CDR1 MGHRA, CDR2 YSYEKL. This CDR3 is built from 16 residues. Deletions cut 5 bases from V and 6 bases from J, with 19 bases between. As DNA, the CDR3 is TGCGCCAGCAGCGCCCGACTAGTACCTCCGGCCGGGGAGCTGTTTTTT. The encoded protein is CASSARLVPPAGELFF.

The chain combines TRBV5-6 with TRBJ1-5; D is unresolved. CDR3 length: 14 residues. Germline CDR1 and CDR2: SGHDT and YYEEEE. Trimming removed 1 base from V and 3 bases from J, with 8 bases in between. CDR3: CASSLLGDNQPQHF. CDR3 bases: TGTGCCAGCAGCTTGTTAGGCGACAATCAGCCCCAGCATTTT.

This chain connects TRBV4-1 to TRBJ1-1; D might be TRBD1 (5 bases). The CDR3 runs to 16 residues. Trimming removed 5 bases at V and 1 base at J, with 17 bases between. Germline V gene lookup returns CDR1 MGHRA and CDR2 YSYEKL. CDR3 amino acids: CASSTPVAGPNTEAFF. As DNA, the CDR3 is TGCGCCAGCAGCACACCGGTGGCGGGGCCGAACACTGAAGCTTTCTTT.

The CDR3 sequence is CASSLTWTENSPLHF. DNA of the CDR3: TGTGCCAGCAGCCTTACATGGACAGAAAATTCACCCCTCCACTTT. This chain uses TRBV11-2 with TRBJ1-6, with D maybe TRBD1 (6 bases). From germline, CDR1 is SGHAT and CDR2 FQNNGV. V gave up 5 bases and J gave up 7 bases, with 15 bases separating them. This CDR3 spans 15 amino acids.

The chain has TRBV9 and TRBJ2-5, with 14 positions matching TRBD2. Germline-derived CDR1 and CDR2 are SGDLS and YYNGEE. V lost 0 bases and J lost 5; bases outside the gene matches: 9. The CDR3 contains 18 residues. The CDR3 DNA reads as TGTGCCAGCAGCGTAGCTGGACTAGCGGGGGGAGGAGGGGAGACCCAGTACTTC. This gives the protein CASSVAGLAGGGGETQYF.

V and J are TRBV2 and TRBJ1-6, with D hard to call. The germline V gene encodes CDR1 SNHLY and CDR2 FYNNEI. V was clipped by 7 bases and J by 5 bases, with 9 bases between them. CDR3 length: 13 residues. The CDR3 protein is CASNVGDNSPLHF. Here the CDR3 DNA reads TGTGCCAGCAATGTCGGGGATAATTCACCCCTCCACTTT.

This sequence joins TRBV25-1 and TRBJ1-4, with a tentative D call TRBD1 (5 bases). Deletions cut 3 bases from V and 0 bases from J, with 11 bases between. Looked up from germline, CDR1 is MGHDK and CDR2 is SYGVNS. CDR3 length: 16 residues. CDR3 nucleotides: TGTGCCAGCAGTGATTGGGGCGACCCAACTAATGAAAAACTGTTTTTT. It encodes CASSDWGDPTNEKLFF.

The chain has TRBV2 and TRBJ2-7; weak D call: TRBD1 (6 bases). The CDR3 totals 14 residues. V lost 6 bases and J 2 bases, leaving 14 bases between the germline ends. Germline V CDR1 and CDR2: SNHLY, FYNNEI. CDR3 DNA: TGTGCCAGCAGCACGGGACACCTAGCCTACGAGCAGTACTTC. It translates to CASSTGHLAYEQYF. The whole variable domain, filled in from reference TRBV2 and TRBJ2-7, reads EPEVTQTPSHQVTQMGQEVILRCVPISNHLYFYWYRQILGQKVEFLVSFYNNEISEKSEIFDDQFSVERPDGSNFTLKIRSTKLEDSAMYFCASSTGHLAYEQYFGPGTRLTVT.

The chain has TRBV7-9 and TRBJ1-6, with unresolved D. The germline V gene has CDR1 SEHNR and CDR2 FQNEAQ (reference sequence). This CDR3 is built from 12 residues. V lost 4 bases and J 7 bases, leaving 5 bases between the germline ends. In nucleotides, the CDR3 is TGTGCCAGCAGCTCCCCCAATTCACCCCTCCACTTT. This translates into CASSSPNSPLHF.

J is TRBJ2-3 and V is TRBV6-5; tentative D call: TRBD2 (5 bases). The ends were cut back, 6 bases at V and 0 bases at J, with 10 bases in the middle. This CDR3 is 14 amino acids long. CDR1 is MNHEY, CDR2 SVGAGI, per germline. CDR3: CASRQLVSTDTQYF. DNA of the CDR3: TGTGCCAGCAGACAACTAGTGAGCACAGATACGCAGTATTTT.

The chain uses TRBV13 and TRBJ2-7, with D unresolved. V gave up 4 bases and J gave up 6 bases, with 10 bases separating them. Germline CDR1 reads PRHDT; CDR2 reads FYEKMQ (reference sequence). The CDR3 consists of 12 residues. CDR3 sequence reads: CASSSYGTEQYF. In DNA, the CDR3 is TGTGCCAGCAGCTCCTACGGCACCGAGCAGTACTTC.

The chain carries TRBV2 and TRBJ2-7, with D possibly being TRBD1 (7 bases). The length of the CDR3 is 18 residues. Germline lookup yields CDR1 SNHLY and CDR2 FYNNEI. V gave up 4 bases and J gave up 0 bases, with 22 bases separating them. CDR3 in amino acids: CASSGRGQTTLSSYEQYF. CDR3 bases: TGTGCCAGCAGTGGGCGGGGACAGACAACCTTGAGCTCCTACGAGCAGTACTTC.